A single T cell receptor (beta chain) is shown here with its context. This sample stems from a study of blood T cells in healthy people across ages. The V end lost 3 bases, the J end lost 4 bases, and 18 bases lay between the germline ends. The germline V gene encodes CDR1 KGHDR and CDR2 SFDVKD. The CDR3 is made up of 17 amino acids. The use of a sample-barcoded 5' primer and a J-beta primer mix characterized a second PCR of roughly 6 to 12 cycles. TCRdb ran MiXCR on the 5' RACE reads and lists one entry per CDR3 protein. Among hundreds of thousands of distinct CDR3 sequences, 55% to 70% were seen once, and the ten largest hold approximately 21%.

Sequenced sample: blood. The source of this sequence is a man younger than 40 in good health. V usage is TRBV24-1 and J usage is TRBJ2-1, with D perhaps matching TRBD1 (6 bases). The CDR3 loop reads CATSDPRRQATYNEQFF. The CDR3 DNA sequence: TGTGCCACCAGTGATCCCCGGAGACAGGCGACGTACAATGAGCAGTTCTTC.